This T cell receptor beta chain is from a study of blood T cell repertoires in COVID-19 (dated by TCRdb to 2019 to 2021). For the wider study: The collaborator samples originated in the United States, Italy and Spain and spanned the acute and convalescent phases of COVID-19. The samples were drawn from the first 160 participants of the ongoing ImmuneRACE study and from more than 1,000 subjects provided by 6 global collaborators. The material from the prospective study consisted of cDNA or gDNA derived from T cells, B-cell-depleted T cells, or PBMCs. Sample metadata almost always included a de-identified subject ID, COVID-19 status, age in years and sex. Deeply sampled blood TCRbeta repertoires from subjects exposed to, actively infected with, or recovered from COVID-19 were included in the dataset. A freely available public database, intended as a resource for researchers studying the immune response to SARS-CoV-2, is where the repertoires were released. Where available, HLA class I and class II types were obtained from metadata supplied by the sample provider rather than from assay-based typing.

Points the paper makes about the study in general: The quantity of clinical and demographic metadata differed by source and by participant and was supplied without curation.

In regard to this clone: Which antigen it targets is not known. One base away there is no much larger clone; base qualities are not given.

The junction shows trimming of 2 bases on V and 9 bases on J, and the gene matches do not reach 8 bases of it. The CDR3, cysteine through phenylalanine, is 16 amino acids long. The DNA shown is the 48-base CDR3, in frame from base 1. The germline V gene provides CDR1 MNHEY and CDR2 SVGEGT. The immunoSEQ Assay, a bias-controlled multiplex PCR, was used to amplify TCRbeta CDR3 regions from genomic DNA. As for the original processing: Within the assay, amplification of reference gene primers was used to estimate how many nucleated cells each sample contained. Sequence reads were collapsed and filtered to measure the absolute abundance of every unique TCRbeta CDR3 rearrangement. For each sample, productive Simpson clonality was calculated as the square root of Simpson's diversity index across productive rearrangements. TCRdb took this table from immuneACCESS and kept in-frame rearrangements with V and J called. Such tables lack part of the clones; where checked against another copy, unresolved V genes explain under half of the gap, and the rest is unexplained. The V and J calls and clone size are taken from that table; D and trimming were inferred from the DNA. Across this sample there are hundreds of thousands of clones, with approximately 81% seen only once. 15% to 20% of the sample lies in the top ten.

The collaborating institutions used their own protocols to collect whole blood in K2EDTA tubes. For TCRbeta analysis, collaborators shipped samples in one of three forms: frozen whole blood, isolated PBMCs, or DNA extracted from either of those sample types. The chain is assembled from TRBV6-2 or TRBV6-3 and TRBJ1-6; 9 central bases correspond to TRBD1. Sequenced: peripheral blood. This receptor was obtained from a woman over 75 with active or convalescent COVID-19. The CDR3 protein: CASSYGDRVNSSPLHF. The DNA is as follows: TGTGCCAGCAGTTACGGGGACAGGGTAAACTCTTCACCCCTCCACTTT.